This paragraph covers one TCR beta chain sequence. The CDR3 runs 14 residues. Germline CDR1 is SGHTS and CDR2 is YDEGEE. Trimming pared 1 base from V and 2 bases from J, leaving 10 bases between. Per the authors' pipeline: Amplification of reference gene primers provided the estimated nucleated cell counts. The repertoire was sequenced with immunoSEQ multiplex PCR; TCRdb's copy has only in-frame clones and lacks some. The V and J calls and clone size come from that table; D and trimming were worked out from the DNA. This table has about 42,000 clones, 89% appearing once. The source of the sample is a study of blood T cell repertoires in COVID-19. Study background: COVID-19 samples from acute and convalescent phases originated in the United States, Italy and Spain. Nucleic acid was either cDNA or gDNA, and it came from T cells, B-cell-depleted T cells, or PBMCs.

The source of this sequence is a human donor in a cohort sampled during active COVID-19. The sequenced sample was peripheral blood. The chain joins TRBV5-8 to TRBJ2-7, with D perhaps TRBD1 (6 bases). CDR3 sequence reads: CASSLPGVTYEQYF. The CDR3 DNA reads as TGTGCCAGCAGCTTGCCAGGGGTCACCTACGAGCAGTACTTC. Looking up the rest from reference TRBV5-8 and TRBJ2-7 gives the full variable domain: EAGVTQSPTHLIKTRGQQATLRCSPISGHTSVYWYQQALGLGLQFLLWYDEGEERNRGNFPPRFSGRQFPNYSSELNVNALELEDSALYLCASSLPGVTYEQYFGPGTRLTVT.